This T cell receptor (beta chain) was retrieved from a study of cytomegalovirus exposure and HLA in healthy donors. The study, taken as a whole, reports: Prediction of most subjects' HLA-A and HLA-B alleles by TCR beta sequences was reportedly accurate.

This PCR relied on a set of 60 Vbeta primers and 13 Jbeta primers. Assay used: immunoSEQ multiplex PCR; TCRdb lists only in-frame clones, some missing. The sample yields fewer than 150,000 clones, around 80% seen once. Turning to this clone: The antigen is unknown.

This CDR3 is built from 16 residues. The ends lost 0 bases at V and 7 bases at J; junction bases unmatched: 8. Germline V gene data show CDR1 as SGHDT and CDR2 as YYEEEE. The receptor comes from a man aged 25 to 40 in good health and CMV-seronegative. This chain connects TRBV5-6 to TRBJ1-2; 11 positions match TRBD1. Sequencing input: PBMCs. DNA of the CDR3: TGTGCCAGCAGCTTGGGGACAGGGGGCTTCAGGGGTGGCTACACCTTC. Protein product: CASSLGTGGFRGGYTF.